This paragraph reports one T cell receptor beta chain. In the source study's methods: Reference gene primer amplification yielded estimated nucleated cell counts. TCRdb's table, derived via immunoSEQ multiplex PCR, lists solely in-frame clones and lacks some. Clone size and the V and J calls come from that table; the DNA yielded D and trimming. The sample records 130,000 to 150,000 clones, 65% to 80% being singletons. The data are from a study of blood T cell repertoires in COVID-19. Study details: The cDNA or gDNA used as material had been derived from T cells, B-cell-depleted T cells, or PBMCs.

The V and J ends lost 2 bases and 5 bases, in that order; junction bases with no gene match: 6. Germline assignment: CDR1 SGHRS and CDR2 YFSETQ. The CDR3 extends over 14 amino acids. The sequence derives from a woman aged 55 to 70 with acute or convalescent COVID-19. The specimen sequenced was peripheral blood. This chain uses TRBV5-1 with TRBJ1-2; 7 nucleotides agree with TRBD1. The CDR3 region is CASSFRGQGYGYTF. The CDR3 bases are TGCGCCAGCAGCTTTAGGGGGCAGGGGTATGGCTACACCTTC.